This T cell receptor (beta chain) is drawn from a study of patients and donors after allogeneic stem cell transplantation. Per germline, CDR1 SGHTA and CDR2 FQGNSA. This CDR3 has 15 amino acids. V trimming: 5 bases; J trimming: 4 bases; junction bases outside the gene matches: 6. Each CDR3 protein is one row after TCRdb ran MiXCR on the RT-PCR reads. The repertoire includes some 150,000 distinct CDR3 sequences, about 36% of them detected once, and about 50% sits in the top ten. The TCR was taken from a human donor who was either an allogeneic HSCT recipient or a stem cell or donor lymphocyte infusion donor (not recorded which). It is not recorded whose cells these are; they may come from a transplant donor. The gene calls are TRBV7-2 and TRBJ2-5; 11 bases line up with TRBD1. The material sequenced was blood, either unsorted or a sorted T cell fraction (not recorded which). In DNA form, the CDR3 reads TGTGCCAGCAGCCCAGGACAGGGGGCTGGAGAGACCCAGTACTTC. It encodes CASSPGQGAGETQYF. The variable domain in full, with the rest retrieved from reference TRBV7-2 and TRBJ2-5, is GAGVSQSPSNKVTEKGKDVELRCDPISGHTALYWYRQSLGQGLEFLIYFQGNSAPDKSGLPSDRFSAERTGGSVSTLTIQRTQQEDSAVYLCASSPGQGAGETQYFGPGTRLLVL.